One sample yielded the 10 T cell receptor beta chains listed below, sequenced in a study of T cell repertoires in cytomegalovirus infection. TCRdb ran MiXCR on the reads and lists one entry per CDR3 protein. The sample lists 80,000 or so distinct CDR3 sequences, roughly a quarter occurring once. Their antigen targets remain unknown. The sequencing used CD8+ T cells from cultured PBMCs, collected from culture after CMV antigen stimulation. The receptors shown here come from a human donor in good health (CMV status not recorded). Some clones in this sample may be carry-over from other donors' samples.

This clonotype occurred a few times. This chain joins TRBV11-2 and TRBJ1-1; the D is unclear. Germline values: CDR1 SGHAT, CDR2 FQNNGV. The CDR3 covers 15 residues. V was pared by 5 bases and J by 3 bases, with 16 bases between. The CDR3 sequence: CASSQLESEDTEAFF. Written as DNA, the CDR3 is TGTGCCAGCAGCCAACTCGAGTCAGAGGACACTGAAGCTTTCTTT.

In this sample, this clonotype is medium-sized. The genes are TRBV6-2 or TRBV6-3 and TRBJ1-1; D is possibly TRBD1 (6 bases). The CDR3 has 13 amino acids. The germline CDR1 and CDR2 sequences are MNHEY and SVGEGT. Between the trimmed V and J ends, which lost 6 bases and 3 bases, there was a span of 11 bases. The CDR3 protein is CASSSGVYTEAFF. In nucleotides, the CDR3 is TGTGCCAGCAGCTCAGGGGTCTACACTGAAGCTTTCTTT.

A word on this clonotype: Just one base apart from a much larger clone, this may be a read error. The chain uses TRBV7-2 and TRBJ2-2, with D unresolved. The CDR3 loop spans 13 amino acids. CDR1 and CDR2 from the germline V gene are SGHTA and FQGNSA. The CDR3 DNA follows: TGTGTCAGCAGCTTACCCACCACCGGGGAGCTGTTTTTT. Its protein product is CVSSLPTTGELFF. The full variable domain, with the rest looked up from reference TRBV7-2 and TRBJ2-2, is GAGVSQSPSNKVTEKGKDVELRCDPISGHTALYWYRQSLGQGLEFLIYFQGNSAPDKSGLPSDRFSAERTGGSVSTLTIQRTQQEDSAVYLCVSSLPTTGELFFGEGSRLTVL.

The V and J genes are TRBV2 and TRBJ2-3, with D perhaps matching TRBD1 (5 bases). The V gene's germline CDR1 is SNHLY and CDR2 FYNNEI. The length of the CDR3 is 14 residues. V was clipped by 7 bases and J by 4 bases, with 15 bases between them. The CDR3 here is CASKTTAGADTQYF. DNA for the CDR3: TGTGCCAGCAAAACGACAGCAGGAGCAGATACGCAGTATTTT.

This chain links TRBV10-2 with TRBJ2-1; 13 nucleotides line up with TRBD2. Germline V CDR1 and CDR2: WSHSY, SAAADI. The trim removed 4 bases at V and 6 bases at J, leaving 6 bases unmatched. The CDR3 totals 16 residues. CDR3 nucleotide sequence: TGCGCCAGCAGTGGGAAACTAGCGGGAGGGCCCAATGAGCAGTTCTTC. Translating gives CASSGKLAGGPNEQFF.

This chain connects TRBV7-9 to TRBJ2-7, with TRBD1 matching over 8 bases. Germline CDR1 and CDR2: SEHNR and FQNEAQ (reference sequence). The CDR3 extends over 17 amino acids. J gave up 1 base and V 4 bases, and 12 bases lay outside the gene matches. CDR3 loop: CASSSLKGQVLSYEQYF. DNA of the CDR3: TGTGCCAGCAGCTCGCTGAAGGGACAGGTCTTATCCTACGAGCAGTACTTC.

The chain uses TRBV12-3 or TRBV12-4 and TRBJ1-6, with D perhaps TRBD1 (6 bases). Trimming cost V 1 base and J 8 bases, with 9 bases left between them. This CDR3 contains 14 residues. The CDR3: CASSLVSGDSPLHF. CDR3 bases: TGTGCCAGCAGTTTAGTGTCAGGGGATTCACCCCTCCACTTT.

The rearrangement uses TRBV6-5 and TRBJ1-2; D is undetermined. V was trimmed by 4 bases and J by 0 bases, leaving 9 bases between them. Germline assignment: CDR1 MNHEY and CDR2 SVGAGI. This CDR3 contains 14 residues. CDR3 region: CASSFIGSNYGYTF. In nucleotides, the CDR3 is TGTGCCAGCAGTTTCATTGGGTCTAACTATGGCTACACCTTC.

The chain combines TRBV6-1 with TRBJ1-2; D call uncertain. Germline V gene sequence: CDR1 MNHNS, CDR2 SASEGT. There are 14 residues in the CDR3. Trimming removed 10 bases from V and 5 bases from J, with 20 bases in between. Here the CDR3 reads CATRRPWSWYGYTF. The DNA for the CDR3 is TGTGCCACCAGAAGGCCGTGGTCTTGGTATGGCTACACCTTC.

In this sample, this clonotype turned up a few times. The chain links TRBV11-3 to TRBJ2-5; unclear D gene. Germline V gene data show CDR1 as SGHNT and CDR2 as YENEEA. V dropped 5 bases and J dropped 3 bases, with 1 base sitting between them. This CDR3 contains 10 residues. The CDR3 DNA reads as TGTGCCAGCAGCGAAGAGACCCAGTACTTC. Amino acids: CASSEETQYF.